This T cell receptor (beta chain) was retrieved from a study of blood T cell repertoires in COVID-19. Only in-frame clones appear in the TCRdb table, and some are missing; sequencing was by immunoSEQ multiplex PCR. The table includes about 200,000 clones, about 82% detected once. CDR1 and CDR2 from the germline V gene are SGDLS and YYNGEE. Trimming shortened V by 7 bases and J by 3 bases, and 11 bases separated the two germline ends. The CDR3 contains 13 residues. The chain recombines TRBV9 with TRBJ1-5; D unresolved. Sequencing used peripheral blood. The origin of this receptor is a woman older than 75 with acute or convalescent COVID-19. The CDR3 nucleotides read TGTGCCAGCCGCGGGCCAGACAATCAGCCCCAGCATTTT. Amino acids: CASRGPDNQPQHF.